Listed here is a single T cell receptor (beta chain). Per the germline V gene, CDR1 is SGDLS and CDR2 is YYNGEE. The CDR3 spans 17 residues. Trimming took off 5 bases at V and 0 bases at J, with 18 bases between the two ends. This sample is drawn from a study of cytomegalovirus exposure and HLA in healthy donors. Primers included in the PCR were 60 Vbeta and 13 Jbeta primers. Method: immunoSEQ multiplex PCR; TCRdb's copy keeps in-frame clones and lacks some. The sample holds 170,000 or so clones; around 84% are singletons and the top ten take less than 2%. The V call is TRBV9, the J call TRBJ1-3; a possible D gene is TRBD1 (5 bases). Sequencing used PBMCs. The origin of this receptor is a man aged 18 to 29 in good health and CMV-seronegative. CDR3 sequence reads: CASSKGVQPSSGNTIYF. CDR3 nucleotides: TGTGCCAGCAGTAAAGGGGTACAACCGTCCTCTGGAAACACCATATATTTT.